The 9 T cell receptor beta chains below all came from one sample that was sequenced in a study of immune evolution from preneoplasia to lung adenocarcinoma. TCRdb's table, derived via immunoSEQ multiplex PCR, lists solely in-frame clones and lacks some. The sample holds about 14,000 clones, 80% to 90% seen once. The sequenced sample was FFPE minimally invasive lung adenocarcinoma tissue. The receptors originated from a person between 65 and 79 years old with lung adenocarcinoma.

This chain uses TRBV11-2 with TRBJ2-5; D not resolved. This CDR3 is 13 amino acids long. CDR1 and CDR2 (germline): SGHAT, FQNNGV. V lost 3 bases and J 4 bases, leaving 9 bases between the germline ends. The CDR3 sequence: CASSFWRTETQYF. For the CDR3, the DNA is TGTGCCAGCAGCTTCTGGCGGACAGAGACCCAGTACTTC.

J is TRBJ1-5 and V is TRBV28; 7 bases fit TRBD1. CDR1 and CDR2 from the germline V gene are MDHEN and SYDVKM. Unmatched junction bases numbered 12, after V lost 6 bases and J lost 4 bases. CDR3 size: 16 residues. CDR3 sequence: CASRRIGTEGNQPQHF. The DNA of the CDR3 is TGTGCCAGCAGAAGAATCGGGACAGAAGGAAATCAGCCCCAGCATTTT. Supplemented by reference TRBV28 and TRBJ1-5, the full variable domain reads DVKVTQSSRYLVKRTGEKVFLECVQDMDHENMFWYRQDPGLGLRLIYFSYDVKMKEKGDIPEGYSVSREKKERFSLILESASTNQTSMYLCASRRIGTEGNQPQHFGDGTRLSIL.

This chain uses TRBV21-1 with TRBJ2-1; the table gives TRBD2 as D, unverified against the DNA. TRBV21-1 is marked as a pseudogene. CDR3 length: 17 residues. The CDR3 nucleotides read TGTGCCAGCAGCAAATGCCACCTGACTAGCCCGTACAATGAGCAGTTCTTC. This sequence encodes CASSKCHLTSPYNEQFF.

The chain links TRBV9 to TRBJ2-2; D is unclear. Germline V gene lookup returns CDR1 SGDLS and CDR2 YYNGEE. There are 13 residues in the CDR3. The ends were cut back, 0 bases at V and 3 bases at J, with 3 bases in the middle. The CDR3 sequence is CASSVVDTGELFF. Written as DNA, the CDR3 is TGTGCCAGCAGCGTAGTAGACACCGGGGAGCTGTTTTTT.

V is TRBV6-1 and J is TRBJ1-5, with 11 bases identical to TRBD1. The CDR3 length is 15 residues. V trimming: 6 bases; J trimming: 7 bases; junction bases outside the gene matches: 8. CDR1 is MNHNS, CDR2 SASEGT, per germline. CDR3 in amino acids: CASSSGQGARQPQHF. Written as DNA, the CDR3 is TGTGCCAGCAGCTCCGGACAGGGGGCAAGGCAGCCCCAGCATTTT.

This clone was seen just once. V and J are TRBV14 and TRBJ1-2; TRBD1 matches at 7 bases. Trimming at V came to 3 bases and at J to 14 bases, leaving 6 bases not matched to a gene. The CDR3 contains 11 residues. Per germline, CDR1 SGHDN and CDR2 FVKESK. This chain's CDR3 is CASSHGDSLTF. The DNA for the CDR3 is TGTGCCAGCAGCCACGGGGACAGTCTGACCTTC.

V and J are TRBV5-6 and TRBJ2-2; D perhaps matches TRBD2 (6 bases). Germline CDR1 is SGHDT and CDR2 is YYEEEE. Trimming took 4 bases from V and 5 from J, leaving 21 bases between them. There are 17 residues in the CDR3. This chain's CDR3 is CASSPKRGAGGTGELFF. The CDR3 bases are TGTGCCAGCAGCCCCAAGCGCGGGGCGGGTGGGACCGGGGAGCTGTTTTTT.

This clone showed up just a few times. The rearrangement links TRBV7-8 to TRBJ1-6, with D maybe TRBD1 (6 bases). The V end was cut by 5 bases, the J end by 6 bases, with 17 bases between. Germline CDR1 and CDR2: SGHVS and FQNEAQ. The CDR3 has 16 residues. The CDR3 is CASSPSLQGFNSPLHF. As DNA, the CDR3 is TGTGCCAGCAGCCCGAGCCTACAGGGTTTTAATTCACCCCTCCACTTT. The full variable domain, rest sourced from reference TRBV7-8 and TRBJ1-6, is GAGVSQSPRYKVAKRGQDVALRCDPISGHVSLFWYQQALGQGPEFLTYFQNEAQLDKSGLPSDRFFAERPEGSVSTLKIQRTQQEDSAVYLCASSPSLQGFNSPLHFGNGTRLTVT.

The rearrangement uses TRBV28 and TRBJ2-7; D not certain. Germline values: CDR1 MDHEN, CDR2 SYDVKM. The CDR3 is made up of 13 amino acids. Trimming took 3 bases from V and 2 from J, leaving 8 bases between them. The CDR3 DNA reads as TGTGCCAGCAGTTTTGTTAGCCCCTACGAGCAGTACTTC. Translation gives CASSFVSPYEQYF.